Listed here are 2 T cell receptor beta chains from one sample, sequenced in a study of CD8+CD57+ T cells in acquired aplastic anemia. Researchers used genomic DNA as the template to profile TCR beta VDJ and CDR3. TCRdb recomputed calls from the reads with MiXCR, one row per CDR3 protein. The repertoire consists of 180,000 or so distinct CDR3 sequences, with about 47% occurring once and the leading ten covering approximately 3%. Sequencing was carried out using sorted CD4+, CD8+, or CD8+CD57+ T cells (not recorded which) from PBMCs. These receptor sequences come from a human donor in good health.

For this clonotype: One end of the junction fails to match germline, which may point to a read error. The J gene is TRBJ2-3, the V gene TRBV7-3, with D possibly matching TRBD2 (5 bases). Per germline, CDR1 SGHTA and CDR2 FQGTGA. The CDR3 is 15 residues long. The CDR3 coding sequence is TGTGCCAGCAGTCTGGTCAGCTCTAGCACAGATACGCAGTGTTTT. Translating it yields CASSLVSSSTDTQCF. The variable domain in full, completed from reference TRBV7-3 and TRBJ2-3, reads GAGVSQTPSNKVTEKGKYVELRCDPISGHTALYWYRQSLGQGPEFLIYFQGTGAADDSGLPNDRFFAVRPEGSVSTLKIQRTERGDSAVYLCASSLVSSSTDTQCFGPGTRLTVL.

This clonotype was detected ten times or more. This chain uses TRBV14 with TRBJ1-1, with D uncertain. Germline V gene sequence: CDR1 SGHDN, CDR2 FVKESK. Trimming took 2 bases from V and 0 from J, leaving 7 bases between them. The CDR3 is made up of 14 amino acids. Written as DNA, the CDR3 is TGTGCCAGCAGCCAATTAGGGATGAACACTGAAGCTTTCTTT. This encodes CASSQLGMNTEAFF.